There are a few counts of the clone carrying this T cell receptor beta chain. Its matching antigen is unknown. The sample belongs to a study of T cell repertoires in cytomegalovirus infection. Study-wide context: It can be stated that public TCR beta signatures indicated CMV infection as well as a matching HLA type.

Each CDR3 protein gets one entry after TCRdb re-called the reads with MiXCR. The table shows 550,000 to 850,000 distinct CDR3 sequences, with roughly 30% occurring only once. Trimming pared 6 bases from V and 6 bases from J, leaving 18 bases between. The CDR3 totals 14 residues. This receptor was taken from a human donor in good health (CMV status not recorded). Some clones in this sample may be carry-over from other donors' samples. V and J are TRBV12-3 or TRBV12-4 and TRBJ2-7, with a possible D match to TRBD1 (5 bases). The sequenced sample was cultured PBMCs, obtained from culture after CMV antigen stimulation. CDR3 sequence (DNA): TGTGCCAGCAGCTCCCTCCCAGGGTCAAGCGAGCAGTACTTC. It yields the protein CASSSLPGSSEQYF.